Below are 28 T cell receptor beta chains sequenced from a single sample in a study of Ad26.COV2.S vaccination and SARS-CoV-2 variants. TCRdb keeps only in-frame clones here, not all; method: immunoSEQ multiplex PCR. The sample lists 440,000 or so clones; nearly 90% were seen once. Treatment given: about 20 received Ad26.COV2.S at low or high dose, single or two shots; about 5 received placebo; per-sample allocation not given. Samples were taken on day 63 after the first vaccine or placebo injection. The source material was peripheral blood, sampled in a trial of Ad26.COV2.S vaccine versus placebo. These receptors were taken from a person between 18 and 60 years old who received the Ad26.COV2.S COVID-19 vaccine or a placebo.

This clone was detected once. The CDR3 reads CASSPGPEGSYGYTF. For the CDR3, the DNA is TGCGCCAGCAGCCCGGGACCCGAGGGGAGCTATGGCTACACCTTC. The genes are TRBV5-1 and TRBJ1-2; D might be TRBD1 (5 bases). The CDR3 loop spans 15 amino acids. Deletions cut 4 bases from V and 4 bases from J, with 17 bases between. Germline CDR1 SGHRS, CDR2 YFSETQ.

This chain connects TRBV4-2 to TRBJ1-3; no clear D gene. V was clipped by 3 bases and J by 0 bases, with 12 bases between them. The CDR3 is 16 residues long. Per germline, CDR1 LGHNA and CDR2 YNFKEQ. CDR3 sequence (DNA): TGTGCCAGCAGCCAGCCGGGAGAGGGCTCTGGAAACACCATATATTTT. Translating gives CASSQPGEGSGNTIYF.

This rearrangement joins TRBV7-8 to TRBJ1-5, with D maybe TRBD1 (6 bases). Deletions cut 5 bases from V and 6 bases from J, with 14 bases between. This CDR3 comprises 14 residues. Germline V gene data show CDR1 as SGHVS and CDR2 as FQNEAQ. Here the CDR3 DNA reads TGTGCCAGCAGCGAAAGGACAGTGGTTCAGCCCCAGCATTTT. Translating it yields CASSERTVVQPQHF.

This clone was seen only once. The chain is built from TRBV3-1 (or the pseudogene TRBV3-2) and TRBJ2-7; 9 positions match TRBD1. The germline V gene encodes CDR1 LGHDT and CDR2 YNNKEL (reference sequence). V was pared by 5 bases and J by 6 bases, with 8 bases of the junction left unmatched. This CDR3 spans 14 amino acids. In nucleotides, the CDR3 is TGTGCCAGCAGCTTCGGGACAGGGAATGTCGAGCAGTACTTC. Amino acid sequence: CASSFGTGNVEQYF.

This chain links TRBV28 with TRBJ2-3; 7 nucleotides match TRBD1. Germline V gene sequence: CDR1 MDHEN, CDR2 SYDVKM. V gave up 3 bases and J gave up 0 bases; unmatched junction bases: 6. The CDR3 loop spans 16 amino acids. CDR3 in DNA: TGTGCCAGCAGTTTCTCGGGGACAGAGAGCACAGATACGCAGTATTTT. It codes for CASSFSGTESTDTQYF. The variable domain in full, completed from reference TRBV28 and TRBJ2-3, reads DVKVTQSSRYLVKRTGEKVFLECVQDMDHENMFWYRQDPGLGLRLIYFSYDVKMKEKGDIPEGYSVSREKKERFSLILESASTNQTSMYLCASSFSGTESTDTQYFGPGTRLTVL.

J is TRBJ2-2 and V is TRBV4-1; TRBD1 matches at 11 bases. Germline V gives CDR1 MGHRA, CDR2 YSYEKL. V shed 2 bases, J shed 7 bases, and the junction held 12 bases outside the gene matches. This CDR3 contains 18 residues. The DNA for the CDR3 is TGCGCCAGCAGCCAACGCGCCGGGGACAGGGGGGGTCTCGGGGAGCTGTTTTTT. Its protein product is CASSQRAGDRGGLGELFF.

As concerns this clone: Other DNA variants within this sample encode the same CDR3. The chain combines TRBV6-6 with TRBJ2-2; D tentatively reads TRBD1 or TRBD2 (5 bases each). The V end was cut by 6 bases, the J end by 0 bases, with 11 bases between. The CDR3 loop spans 15 amino acids. Germline CDR1 reads MNHNY; CDR2 reads SVGAGI (reference sequence). Here the CDR3 DNA reads TGTGCCAGCAGACCCGGGACGGCGAACACCGGGGAGCTGTTTTTT. It yields the protein CASRPGTANTGELFF.

The chain is built from TRBV10-3 and TRBJ1-2, with 7 positions matching TRBD1. The CDR3 runs to 14 residues. The germline V gene encodes CDR1 ENHRY and CDR2 SYGVKD. Trimming removed 7 bases from V and 1 base from J; junction bases left unmatched: 6. The CDR3 nucleotides read TGTGCCATCAAGGGAGACAGGGTTAACTATGGCTACACCTTC. Protein: CAIKGDRVNYGYTF.

The genes are TRBV6-1 and TRBJ1-1; no firm D call. The V gene lost 4 bases and the J gene lost 2 bases, with 17 bases spanning the gap. Per the germline V gene, CDR1 is MNHNS and CDR2 is SASEGT. The length of the CDR3 is 16 residues. The CDR3 protein is CASSVLAKISNTEAFF. The CDR3 coding sequence is TGTGCCAGCAGTGTTTTGGCTAAAATCTCCAACACTGAAGCTTTCTTT.

V gene TRBV5-1 combines with J gene TRBJ1-2; 8 bases are a match to TRBD1. Germline V gene lookup returns CDR1 SGHRS and CDR2 YFSETQ. V trimming: 0 bases; J trimming: 8 bases; junction bases outside the gene matches: 9. The CDR3 is 15 amino acids. DNA of the CDR3: TGCGCCAGCAGCTTGGGTGCAGGGGGCGCATCCGGCTACACCTTC. This encodes CASSLGAGGASGYTF.

The rearrangement joins TRBV10-3 to TRBJ1-1; D is undetermined. V lost 3 bases to trimming and J lost 5 bases, with 10 bases between them. This CDR3 contains 13 residues. Germline values: CDR1 ENHRY, CDR2 SYGVKD. In nucleotides, the CDR3 is TGTGCCATCAGTGAAATGGGAAGGACTGAAGCTTTCTTT. Amino acid sequence: CAISEMGRTEAFF.

This rearrangement joins TRBV6-5 to TRBJ1-2; D gene ambiguous. The V gene's germline CDR1 is MNHEY and CDR2 SVGAGI. The CDR3 totals 13 residues. V was cut by 7 bases and J by 3 bases, with 12 bases left in between. In nucleotides, the CDR3 is TGTGCCAGCATTGGGCAGACTGACTATGGCTACACCTTC. Translation gives CASIGQTDYGYTF.

The gene calls are TRBV15 and TRBJ2-1; D may correspond to TRBD1 or TRBD2 (5 bases each). The CDR3 is 13 amino acids. The germline CDR1 and CDR2 sequences are LNHNV and YYDKDF (reference sequence). Deletions cut 8 bases from V and 8 bases from J, with 16 bases between. The CDR3 spells CATRLGAGDEQFF. DNA of the CDR3: TGTGCCACCCGCCTCGGGGCCGGAGATGAGCAGTTCTTC.

J is TRBJ2-7 and V is TRBV5-1, with TRBD1 matching over 9 bases. V shed 2 bases and J 4 bases; nucleotides not matched to a gene: 4. Germline V gives CDR1 SGHRS, CDR2 YFSETQ. The length of the CDR3 is 14 residues. In nucleotides, the CDR3 is TGCGCCAGCAGCTTCGGGACAGGGAGGTACGAGCAGTACTTC. This codes for CASSFGTGRYEQYF.

The chain links TRBV7-8 to TRBJ2-1; D remains unclear. The CDR3 has 12 amino acids. Trimming took off 5 bases at V and 12 bases at J, with 14 bases between the two ends. From germline, CDR1 is SGHVS and CDR2 FQNEAQ. CDR3 amino acids: CASSPIPTPQFF. CDR3 coding DNA: TGTGCCAGCAGCCCGATCCCGACCCCGCAGTTCTTC. The full variable domain, rest sourced from reference TRBV7-8 and TRBJ2-1, is GAGVSQSPRYKVAKRGQDVALRCDPISGHVSLFWYQQALGQGPEFLTYFQNEAQLDKSGLPSDRFFAERPEGSVSTLKIQRTQQEDSAVYLCASSPIPTPQFFGPGTRLTVL.

As concerns this clone: A read error may explain this, as a much larger clone is one base away. The chain links TRBV11-2 to TRBJ1-1; tentative D call: TRBD1 (5 bases). V was clipped by 2 bases and J by 4 bases, with 5 bases between them. Germline V gene sequence: CDR1 SGHAT, CDR2 FQNNGV. CDR3 length: 12 amino acids. CDR3 nucleotides: TGTGCCAGCAGCTTAAGGGGCACTGAAGCTTTCTTT. Translated, it gives CASSLRGTEAFF. Variable domain in full (rest from reference TRBV11-2 and TRBJ1-1): EAGVAQSPRYKIIEKRQSVAFWCNPISGHATLYWYQQILGQGPKLLIQFQNNGVVDDSQLPKDRFSAERLKGVDSTLKIQPAKLEDSAVYLCASSLRGTEAFFGQGTRLTVV.

This chain links TRBV11-2 with TRBJ2-3; 11 nucleotides agree with TRBD2. From germline, CDR1 is SGHAT and CDR2 FQNNGV. The CDR3 is 16 amino acids. The V and J ends lost 8 bases and 8 bases, in that order; junction bases with no gene match: 15. CDR3: CASQHPGSGREGTQYF. CDR3 DNA sequence: TGTGCCAGCCAACACCCGGGTAGCGGGAGGGAAGGTACGCAGTATTTT.

The V and J genes are TRBV24-1 and TRBJ2-2, with TRBD1 identical over 9 bases. From germline, CDR1 is KGHDR and CDR2 SFDVKD. V shed 9 bases, J shed 6 bases, and the junction held 7 bases outside the gene matches. The CDR3 spans 14 residues. The DNA of the CDR3 is TGTGCCACCGCGGGACAGGGAAAGCCCGGGGAGCTGTTTTTT. It codes for CATAGQGKPGELFF.

The chain couples TRBV19 to TRBJ1-2; D remains unclear. The length of the CDR3 is 15 residues. Looked up from germline, CDR1 is LNHDA and CDR2 is SQIVND (reference sequence). The ends were cut back, 3 bases at V and 6 bases at J, with 17 bases in the middle. CDR3 in amino acids: CASSIPVGTADGYTF. CDR3 in DNA: TGTGCCAGTAGTATCCCCGTGGGTACTGCCGATGGCTACACCTTC.

V gene TRBV11-1 combines with J gene TRBJ2-5; D gene unclear. Between the trimmed V and J ends, which lost 4 bases and 5 bases, there was a span of 8 bases. The CDR3 is 12 amino acids. The germline V gene has CDR1 SGHAT and CDR2 FQDESV (reference sequence). The CDR3 loop is CASSSTGETQYF. For the CDR3, the DNA is TGTGCCAGCAGCTCCACTGGGGAGACCCAGTACTTC.

This sequence joins TRBV2 and TRBJ2-3, with TRBD2 identical over 7 bases. The ends lost 1 base at V and 1 base at J; junction bases unmatched: 2. The length of the CDR3 is 15 residues. Germline-derived CDR1 and CDR2 are SNHLY and FYNNEI. CDR3 DNA sequence: TGTGCCAGCAGTGAAGGGGGGGGAGGCACAGATACGCAGTATTTT. It translates to CASSEGGGGTDTQYF.

The chain carries TRBV5-1 and TRBJ1-2; tentative D call: TRBD1 (5 bases). The V gene lost 0 bases and the J gene lost 7 bases, with 7 bases spanning the gap. The CDR3 extends over 12 amino acids. The germline CDR1 and CDR2 sequences are SGHRS and YFSETQ. CDR3 sequence reads: CASSLDGGGYTF. CDR3 nucleotide sequence: TGCGCCAGCAGCTTGGATGGGGGTGGCTACACCTTC.

The V and J genes are TRBV7-9 and TRBJ2-7; D may correspond to TRBD1 or TRBD2 (6 bases each). The V and J ends lost 1 base and 5 bases respectively, with 9 bases between them. The CDR3 is 13 residues long. CDR1 and CDR2 from the germline V gene are SEHNR and FQNEAQ (reference sequence). The CDR3 region is CASSLDGGHEQYF. The CDR3 coding sequence is TGTGCCAGCAGCTTAGACGGGGGCCACGAGCAGTACTTC.

The chain employs TRBV12-3 or TRBV12-4 and TRBJ1-3; the D is unclear. This CDR3 spans 11 amino acids. V was clipped by 1 base and J by 6 bases, with 1 base between them. The CDR3 DNA reads TGTGCCAGCAGTTTAGTAAACACCATATATTTT. Its protein is CASSLVNTIYF.

This rearrangement joins TRBV27 to TRBJ2-3; D might be TRBD2 (5 bases). Germline V gene data show CDR1 as MNHEY and CDR2 as SMNVEV (reference sequence). V lost 7 bases and J 0 bases, leaving 17 bases between the germline ends. This CDR3 has 16 residues. The CDR3 nucleotides are TGTGCCAGCACGCAGTATACGGGGTTGAGCACAGATACGCAGTATTTT. Its translation: CASTQYTGLSTDTQYF.

The chain recombines TRBV28 with TRBJ2-6; D call uncertain. CDR1 and CDR2 (germline): MDHEN, SYDVKM. With 7 bases removed from V and 4 bases from J, the gap between germline ends came to 8 bases. This CDR3 region has 13 residues. The CDR3 coding sequence is TGTGCCAGCAAGACGTGGGGGGCCAACGTCCTGACTTTC. Its translation: CASKTWGANVLTF.

This chain connects TRBV2 to TRBJ1-4; D unresolved. Germline CDR1 is SNHLY and CDR2 is FYNNEI. This CDR3 is 11 amino acids long. The ends were cut back, 4 bases at V and 7 bases at J, with 4 bases in the middle. The CDR3 here is CASSVFEKLFF. The CDR3 DNA reads as TGTGCCAGCAGTGTTTTTGAAAAACTGTTTTTT.

This clone was recorded once. V gene TRBV3-1 (or the pseudogene TRBV3-2) combines with J gene TRBJ2-5; a possible D gene is TRBD2 (6 bases). Deletions cut 3 bases from V and 2 bases from J, with 10 bases between. CDR1 and CDR2 (germline): LGHDT, YNNKEL (reference sequence). CDR3 length: 14 residues. This CDR3 is CASSQWTTQETQYF. In DNA, the CDR3 is TGTGCCAGCAGCCAGTGGACTACTCAAGAGACCCAGTACTTC.